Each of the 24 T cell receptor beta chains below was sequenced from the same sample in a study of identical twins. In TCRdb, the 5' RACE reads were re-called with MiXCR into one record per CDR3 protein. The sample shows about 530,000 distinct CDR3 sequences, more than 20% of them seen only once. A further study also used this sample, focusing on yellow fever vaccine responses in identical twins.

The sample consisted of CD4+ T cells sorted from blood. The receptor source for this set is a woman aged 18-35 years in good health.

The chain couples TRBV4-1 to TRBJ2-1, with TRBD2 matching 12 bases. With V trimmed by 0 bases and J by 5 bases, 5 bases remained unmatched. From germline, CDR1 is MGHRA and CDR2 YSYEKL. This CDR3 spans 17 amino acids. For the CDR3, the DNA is TGCGCCAGCAGCCAAGAGCCCGGACTAGCGGGAAACAATGAGCAGTTCTTC. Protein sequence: CASSQEPGLAGNNEQFF.

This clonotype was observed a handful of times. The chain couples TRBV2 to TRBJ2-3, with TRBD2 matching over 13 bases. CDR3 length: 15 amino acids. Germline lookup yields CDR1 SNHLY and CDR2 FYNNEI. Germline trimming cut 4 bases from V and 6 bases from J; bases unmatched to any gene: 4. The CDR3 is CASSGGTSGKDTQYF. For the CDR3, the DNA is TGTGCCAGCAGTGGGGGGACTAGCGGGAAGGATACGCAGTATTTT.

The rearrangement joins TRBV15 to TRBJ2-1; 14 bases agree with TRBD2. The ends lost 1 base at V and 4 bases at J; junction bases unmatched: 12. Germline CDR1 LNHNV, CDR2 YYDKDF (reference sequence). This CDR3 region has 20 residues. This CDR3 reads CATSRGRGLAGVGQYNEQFF. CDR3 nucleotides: TGTGCCACCAGCAGAGGGAGGGGACTAGCGGGAGTAGGCCAATACAATGAGCAGTTCTTC.

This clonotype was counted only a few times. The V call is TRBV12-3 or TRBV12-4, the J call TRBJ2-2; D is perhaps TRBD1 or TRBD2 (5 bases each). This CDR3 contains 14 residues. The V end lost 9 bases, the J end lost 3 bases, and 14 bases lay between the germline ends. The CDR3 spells CASLPGLDTGELFF. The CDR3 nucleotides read TGTGCCAGTCTGCCGGGGCTTGACACCGGGGAGCTGTTTTTT.

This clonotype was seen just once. CDR3: CASSWARGLAVEQYF. CDR3 sequence (DNA): TGTGCCAGCAGTTGGGCCCGGGGACTAGCCGTCGAGCAGTACTTC. The V gene is TRBV12-3 or TRBV12-4, the J gene TRBJ2-7, with 9 bases lining up with TRBD2. With V trimmed by 4 bases and J by 6 bases, 10 bases remained unmatched. CDR3 size: 15 residues.

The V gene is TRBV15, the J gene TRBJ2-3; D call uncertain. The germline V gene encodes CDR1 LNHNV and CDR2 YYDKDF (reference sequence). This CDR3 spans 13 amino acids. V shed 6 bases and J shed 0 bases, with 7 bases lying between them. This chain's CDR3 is CATSRISTDTQYF. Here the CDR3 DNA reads TGTGCCACCAGTCGGATCAGCACAGATACGCAGTATTTT.

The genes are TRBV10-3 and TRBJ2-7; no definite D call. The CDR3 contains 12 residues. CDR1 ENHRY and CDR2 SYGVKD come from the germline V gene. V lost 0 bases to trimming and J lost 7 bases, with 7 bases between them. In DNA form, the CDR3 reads TGTGCCATCAGTGAGTCGGGGATTGAGCAGTACGTC. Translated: CAISESGIEQYV.

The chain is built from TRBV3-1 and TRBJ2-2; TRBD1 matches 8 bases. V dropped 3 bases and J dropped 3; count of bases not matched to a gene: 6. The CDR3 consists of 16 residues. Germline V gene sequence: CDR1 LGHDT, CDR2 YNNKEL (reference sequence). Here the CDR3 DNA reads TGTGCCAGCAGCCAGGCGGACAGGGTAGACACCGGGGAGCTGTTTTTT. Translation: CASSQADRVDTGELFF.

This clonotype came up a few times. The CDR3 sequence: CASRALGDRVSEQFF. The DNA of the CDR3 is TGTGCCAGCAGGGCCCTGGGGGACAGGGTGAGTGAGCAGTTCTTC. The rearrangement uses TRBV21-1 and TRBJ2-1; TRBD1, the D gene given by the table, was not confirmed from the DNA. TRBV21-1 is a known pseudogene. The CDR3 runs to 15 residues.

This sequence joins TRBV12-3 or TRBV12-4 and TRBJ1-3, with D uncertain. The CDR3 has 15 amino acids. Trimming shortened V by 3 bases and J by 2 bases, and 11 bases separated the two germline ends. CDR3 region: CASSFRPGAGNTIYF. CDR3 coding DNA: TGTGCCAGCAGTTTCCGCCCCGGGGCTGGAAACACCATATATTTT.

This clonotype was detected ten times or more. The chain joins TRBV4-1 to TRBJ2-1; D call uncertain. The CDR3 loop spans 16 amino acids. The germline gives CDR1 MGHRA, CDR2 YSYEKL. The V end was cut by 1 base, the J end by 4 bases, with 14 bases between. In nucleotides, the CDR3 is TGCGCCAGCAGCCAAGTGAACCTAGTCGCGTACAATGAGCAGTTCTTC. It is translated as CASSQVNLVAYNEQFF.

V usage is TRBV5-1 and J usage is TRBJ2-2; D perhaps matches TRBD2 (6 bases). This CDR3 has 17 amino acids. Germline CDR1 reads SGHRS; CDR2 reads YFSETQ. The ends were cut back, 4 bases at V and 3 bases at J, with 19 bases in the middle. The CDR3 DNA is TGCGCCAGCAGCCCAATAAGAAGAGGGGACTACACCGGGGAGCTGTTTTTT. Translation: CASSPIRRGDYTGELFF.

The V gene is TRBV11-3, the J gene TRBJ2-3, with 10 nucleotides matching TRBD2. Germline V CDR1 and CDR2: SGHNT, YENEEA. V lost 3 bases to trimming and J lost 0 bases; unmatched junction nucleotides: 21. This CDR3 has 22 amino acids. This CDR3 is CASSFIDLTKRGGQLSTDTQYF. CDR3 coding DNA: TGTGCCAGCAGCTTTATAGATCTGACTAAGCGGGGGGGGCAACTTAGCACAGATACGCAGTATTTT.

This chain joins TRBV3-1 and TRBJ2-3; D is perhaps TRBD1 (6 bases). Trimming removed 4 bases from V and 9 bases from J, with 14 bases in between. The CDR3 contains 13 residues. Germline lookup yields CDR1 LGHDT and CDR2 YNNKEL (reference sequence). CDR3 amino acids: CASSPAPDSTQYF. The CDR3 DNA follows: TGTGCCAGCAGCCCGGCGCCGGACAGCACGCAGTATTTT.

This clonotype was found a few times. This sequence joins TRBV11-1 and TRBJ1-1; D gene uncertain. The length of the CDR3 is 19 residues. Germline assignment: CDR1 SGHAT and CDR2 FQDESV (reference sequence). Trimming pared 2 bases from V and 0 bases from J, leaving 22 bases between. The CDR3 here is CASSLKDLRLRELNTEAFF. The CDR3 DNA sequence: TGTGCCAGCAGCTTAAAAGATCTAAGGCTCAGAGAGTTGAACACTGAAGCTTTCTTT.

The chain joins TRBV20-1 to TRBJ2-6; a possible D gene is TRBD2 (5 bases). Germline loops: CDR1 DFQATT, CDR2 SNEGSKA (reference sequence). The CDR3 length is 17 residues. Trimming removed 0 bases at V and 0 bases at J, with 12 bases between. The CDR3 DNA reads TGCAGTGCTAGAGATGTTTCGGGGAGCTCTGGGGCCAACGTCCTGACTTTC. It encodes CSARDVSGSSGANVLTF.

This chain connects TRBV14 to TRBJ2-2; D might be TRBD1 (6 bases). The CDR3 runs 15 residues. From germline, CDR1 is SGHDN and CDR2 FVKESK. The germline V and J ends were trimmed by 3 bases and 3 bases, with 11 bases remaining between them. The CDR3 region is CASSHFGTYTGELFF. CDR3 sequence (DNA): TGTGCCAGCAGCCACTTCGGGACATACACCGGGGAGCTGTTTTTT.

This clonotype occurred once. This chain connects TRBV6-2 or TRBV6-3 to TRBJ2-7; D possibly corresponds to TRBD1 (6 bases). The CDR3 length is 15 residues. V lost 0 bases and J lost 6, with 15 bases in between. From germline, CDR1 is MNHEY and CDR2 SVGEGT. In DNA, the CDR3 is TGTGCCAGCAGTTACTCCCCTAACACAGGGATCGAGCAGTACGTC. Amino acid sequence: CASSYSPNTGIEQYV.

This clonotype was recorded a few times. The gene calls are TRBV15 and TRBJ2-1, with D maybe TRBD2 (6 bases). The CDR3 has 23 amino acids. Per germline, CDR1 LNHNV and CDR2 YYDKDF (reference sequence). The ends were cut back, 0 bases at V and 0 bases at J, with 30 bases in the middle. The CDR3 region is CATSREKGMGGRYYLYSYNEQFF. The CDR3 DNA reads TGTGCCACCAGCAGAGAGAAGGGGATGGGGGGTCGCTATTACCTTTACTCCTACAATGAGCAGTTCTTC.

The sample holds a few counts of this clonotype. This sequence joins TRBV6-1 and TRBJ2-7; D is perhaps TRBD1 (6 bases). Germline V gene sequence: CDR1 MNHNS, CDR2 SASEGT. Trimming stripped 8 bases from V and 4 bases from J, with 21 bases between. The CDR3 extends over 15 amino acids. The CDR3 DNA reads TGTGCCAGCCGTCCTTCGGCAGGGGAACAGTACGAGCAGTACTTC. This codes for CASRPSAGEQYEQYF.

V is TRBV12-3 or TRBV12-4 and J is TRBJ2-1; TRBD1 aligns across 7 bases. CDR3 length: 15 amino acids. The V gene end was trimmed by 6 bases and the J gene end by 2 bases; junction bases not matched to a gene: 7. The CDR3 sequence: CASSEGAMTYNEQFF. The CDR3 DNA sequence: TGTGCCAGCAGCGAGGGGGCGATGACCTACAATGAGCAGTTCTTC.

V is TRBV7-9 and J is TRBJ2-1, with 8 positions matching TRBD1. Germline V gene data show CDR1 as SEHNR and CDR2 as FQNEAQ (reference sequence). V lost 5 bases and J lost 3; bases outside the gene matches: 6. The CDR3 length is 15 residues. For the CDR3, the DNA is TGTGCCAGCAGCACTCCGACAGGGGTCTACAATGAGCAGTTCTTC. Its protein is CASSTPTGVYNEQFF. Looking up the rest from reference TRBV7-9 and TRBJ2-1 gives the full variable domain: DTGVSQNPRHKITKRGQNVTFRCDPISEHNRLYWYRQTLGQGPEFLTYFQNEAQLEKSRLLSDRFSAERPKGSFSTLEIQRTEQGDSAMYLCASSTPTGVYNEQFFGPGTRLTVL.

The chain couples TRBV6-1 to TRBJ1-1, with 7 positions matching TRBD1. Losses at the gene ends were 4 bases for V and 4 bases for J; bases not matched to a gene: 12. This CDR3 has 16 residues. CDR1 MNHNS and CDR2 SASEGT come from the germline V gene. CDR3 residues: CASSVSNRGGGTEAFF. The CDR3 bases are TGTGCCAGCAGTGTATCCAACAGGGGAGGGGGCACTGAAGCTTTCTTT.

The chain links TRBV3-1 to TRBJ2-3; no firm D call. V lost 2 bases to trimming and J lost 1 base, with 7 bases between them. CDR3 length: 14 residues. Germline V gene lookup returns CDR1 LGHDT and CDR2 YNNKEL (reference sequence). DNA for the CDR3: TGTGCCAGCAGCCAACAGGACCGCACAGATACGCAGTATTTT. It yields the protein CASSQQDRTDTQYF.